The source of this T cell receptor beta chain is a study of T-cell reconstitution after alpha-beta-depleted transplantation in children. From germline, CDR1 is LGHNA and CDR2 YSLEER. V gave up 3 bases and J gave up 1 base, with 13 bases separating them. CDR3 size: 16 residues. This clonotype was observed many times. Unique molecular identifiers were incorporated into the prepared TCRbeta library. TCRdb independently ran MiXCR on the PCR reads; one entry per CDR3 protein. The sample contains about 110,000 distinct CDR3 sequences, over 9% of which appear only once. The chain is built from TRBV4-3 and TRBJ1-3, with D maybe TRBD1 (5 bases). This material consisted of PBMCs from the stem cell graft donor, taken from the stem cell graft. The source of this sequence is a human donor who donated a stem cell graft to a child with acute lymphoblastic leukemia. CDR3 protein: CASSQSWRGSGNTIYF. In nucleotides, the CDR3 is TGCGCCAGCAGCCAGAGTTGGCGGGGGTCTGGAAACACCATATATTTT.